The present T cell receptor (beta chain) was sequenced within a study of response to subunit inactivated influenza vaccine. Points on this clonotype: Its specificity is unknown.

TCRdb reprocessed the RT-PCR reads with MiXCR, giving one entry per CDR3 protein. The sample comprises about 540,000 distinct CDR3 sequences, approximately 15% of which are singletons, and 11% rests with the top ten. CDR3 length equals 13 residues. The V and J ends lost 4 bases and 0 bases respectively, with 6 bases between them. The germline V gene encodes CDR1 SGHRS and CDR2 YFSETQ. Study-level results: The authors suggested that few new T cells are recruited per seasonal influenza vaccination.

J is TRBJ2-3 and V is TRBV5-1; D unclear. The input for sequencing was PBMCs from blood, taken 11 to 12 days after vaccination. The TCR was taken from a man aged 50 to 59 who received an inactivated influenza vaccine. CDR3 protein: CASSPASTDTQYF. As DNA, the CDR3 is TGCGCCAGCAGCCCAGCTAGCACAGATACGCAGTATTTT.